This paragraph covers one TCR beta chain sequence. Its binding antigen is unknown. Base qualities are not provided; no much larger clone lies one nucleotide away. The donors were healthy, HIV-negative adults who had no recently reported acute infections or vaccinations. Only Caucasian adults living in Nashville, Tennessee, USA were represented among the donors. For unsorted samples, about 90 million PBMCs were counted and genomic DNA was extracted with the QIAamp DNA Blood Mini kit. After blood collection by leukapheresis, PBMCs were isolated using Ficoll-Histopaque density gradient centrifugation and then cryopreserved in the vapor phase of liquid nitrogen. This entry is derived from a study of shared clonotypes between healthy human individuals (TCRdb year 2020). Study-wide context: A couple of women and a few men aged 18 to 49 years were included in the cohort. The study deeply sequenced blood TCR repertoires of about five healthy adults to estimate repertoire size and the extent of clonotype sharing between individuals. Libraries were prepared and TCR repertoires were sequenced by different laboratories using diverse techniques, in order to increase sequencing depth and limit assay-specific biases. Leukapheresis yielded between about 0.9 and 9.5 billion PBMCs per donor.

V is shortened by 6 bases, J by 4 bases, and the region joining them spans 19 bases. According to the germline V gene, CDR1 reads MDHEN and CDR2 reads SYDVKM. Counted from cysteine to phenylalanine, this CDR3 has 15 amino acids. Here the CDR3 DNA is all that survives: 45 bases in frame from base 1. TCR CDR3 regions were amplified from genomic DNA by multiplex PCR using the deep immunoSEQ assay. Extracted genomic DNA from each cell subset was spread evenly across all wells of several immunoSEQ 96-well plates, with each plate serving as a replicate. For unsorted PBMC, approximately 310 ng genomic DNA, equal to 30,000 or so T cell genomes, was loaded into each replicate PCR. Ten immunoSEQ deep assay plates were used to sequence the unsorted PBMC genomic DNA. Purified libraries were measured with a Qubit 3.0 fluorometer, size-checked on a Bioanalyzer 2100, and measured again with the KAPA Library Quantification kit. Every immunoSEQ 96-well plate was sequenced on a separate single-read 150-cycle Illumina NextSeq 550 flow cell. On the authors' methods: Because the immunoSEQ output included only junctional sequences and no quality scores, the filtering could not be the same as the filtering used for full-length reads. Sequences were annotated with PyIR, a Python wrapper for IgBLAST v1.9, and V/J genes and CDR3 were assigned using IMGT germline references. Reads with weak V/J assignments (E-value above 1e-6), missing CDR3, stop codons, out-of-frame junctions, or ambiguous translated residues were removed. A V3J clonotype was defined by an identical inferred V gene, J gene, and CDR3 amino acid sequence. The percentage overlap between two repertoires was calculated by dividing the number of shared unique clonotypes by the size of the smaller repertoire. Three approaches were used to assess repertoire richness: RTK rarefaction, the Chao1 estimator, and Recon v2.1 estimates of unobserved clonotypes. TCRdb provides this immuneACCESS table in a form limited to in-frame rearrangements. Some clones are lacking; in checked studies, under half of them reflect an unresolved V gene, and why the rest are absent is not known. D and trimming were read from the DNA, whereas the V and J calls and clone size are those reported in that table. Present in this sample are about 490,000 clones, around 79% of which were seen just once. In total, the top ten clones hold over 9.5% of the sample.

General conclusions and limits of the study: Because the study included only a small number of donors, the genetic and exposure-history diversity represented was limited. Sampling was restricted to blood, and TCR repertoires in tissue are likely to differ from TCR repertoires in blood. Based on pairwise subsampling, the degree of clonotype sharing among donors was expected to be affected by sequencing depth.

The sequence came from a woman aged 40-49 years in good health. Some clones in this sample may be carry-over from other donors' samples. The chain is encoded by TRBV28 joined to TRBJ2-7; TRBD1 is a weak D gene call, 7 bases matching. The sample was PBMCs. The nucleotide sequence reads TGTGCCAGCAGCTCCCCTACTAGCAGGGGGTACGAGCAGTACTTC. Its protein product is CASSSPTSRGYEQYF.